Described below is a single T cell receptor beta chain sequence and its context. Its antigen is unidentified. Trimming removed 3 bases from V and 4 bases from J, with 12 bases in between. The germline CDR1 and CDR2 sequences are SGHNT and YYREEE (reference sequence). This CDR3 spans 14 amino acids. The source of the sample is a study of memory B cells and T cells in multiple sclerosis. TCRdb's table, derived via immunoSEQ multiplex PCR, lists solely in-frame clones and lacks some. The sample shows 12,000 to 15,000 clones, around 63% of them seen only once. Study-wide findings and caveats: Clone-set sizes differed between compartments, so shared clonotype counts needed normalization.

Sequenced material: memory (CD45RO+) CD4+ T cells from blood. The V and J genes are TRBV5-4 and TRBJ2-3; D is unclear. The sequence was collected from a human donor with multiple sclerosis. The chain's CDR3 is CASSWSSTSDTQYF. The CDR3 DNA follows: TGTGCCAGCAGCTGGAGTAGTACATCAGATACGCAGTATTTT. The full variable domain, rest sourced from reference TRBV5-4 and TRBJ2-3, is ETGVTQSPTHLIKTRGQQVTLRCSSQSGHNTVSWYQQALGQGPQFIFQYYREEENGRGNFPPRFSGLQFPNYSSELNVNALELDDSALYLCASSWSSTSDTQYFGPGTRLTVL.